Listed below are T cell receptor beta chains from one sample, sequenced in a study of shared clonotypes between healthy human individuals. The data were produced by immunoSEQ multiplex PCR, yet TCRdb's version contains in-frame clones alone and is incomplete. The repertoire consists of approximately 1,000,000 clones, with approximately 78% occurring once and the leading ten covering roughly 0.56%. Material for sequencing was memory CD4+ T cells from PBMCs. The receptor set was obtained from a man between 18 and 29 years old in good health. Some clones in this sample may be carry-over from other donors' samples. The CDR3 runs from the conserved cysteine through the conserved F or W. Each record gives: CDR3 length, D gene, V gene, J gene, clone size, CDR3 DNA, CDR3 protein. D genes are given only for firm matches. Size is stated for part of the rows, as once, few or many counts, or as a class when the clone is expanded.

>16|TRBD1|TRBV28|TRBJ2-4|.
TGTGCCAGCAGACAACAGGGGGCACTAGCCAAAAACATTCAGTACTTC
CASRQQGALAKNIQYF
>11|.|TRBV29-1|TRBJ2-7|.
TGCAGCGCCAGTACCCAGTACGAGCAGTACTTC
CSASTQYEQYF
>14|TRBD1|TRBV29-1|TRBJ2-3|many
TGCAGCGTGGAGACAGGGGGGAGCACAGATACGCAGTATTTT
CSVETGGSTDTQYF
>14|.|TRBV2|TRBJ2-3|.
TGTGCCAGCAGGGGTATGTCGGGAACAGATACGCAGTATTTT
CASRGMSGTDTQYF
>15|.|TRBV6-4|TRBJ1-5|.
TGTGCCAGCAGCTCACAGGGTAGGGGCAATCAGCCCCAGCATTTT
CASSSQGRGNQPQHF
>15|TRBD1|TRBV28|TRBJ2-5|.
TGTGCCAGCAGGACCTCCAGGGGGCTCGGAGAGACCCAGTACTTC
CASRTSRGLGETQYF
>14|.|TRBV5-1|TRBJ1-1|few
TGCGCCAGCAGCTTGGAGGGGTCGCACACTGAAGCTTTCTTT
CASSLEGSHTEAFF
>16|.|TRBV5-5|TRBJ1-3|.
TGTGCCAGCAGCTCCATCGCTGGCGTTGGGAGAGACACCATATATTTT
CASSSIAGVGRDTIYF
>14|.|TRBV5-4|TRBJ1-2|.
TGTGCCAGCAGATCTGCAGGTGCTAACTATGGCTACACCTTC
CASRSAGANYGYTF
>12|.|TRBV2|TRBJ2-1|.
TGTGCCAGCAAGACAGACTACAATGAGCAGTTCTTC
CASKTDYNEQFF
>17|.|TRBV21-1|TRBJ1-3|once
TGTGCCAGCAGCAGCTTTAGTGGGACAGGCGCTGGAAACACCATATATTTT
CASSSFSGTGAGNTIYF
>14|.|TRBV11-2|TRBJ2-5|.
TGTGCCAGCAGCTTAGGCGGGGGCCTTGAGACCCAGTACTTC
CASSLGGGLETQYF
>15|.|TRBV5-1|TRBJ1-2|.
TGCGCCAGCAGCTTGGAGCCGGGAAGGGTTTGGGGCTACACCTTC
CASSLEPGRVWGYTF
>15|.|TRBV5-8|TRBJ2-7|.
TGTGCCAGCAGCTTGGGAGTGGCCTTAACCTACGAGCAGTACTTC
CASSLGVALTYEQYF
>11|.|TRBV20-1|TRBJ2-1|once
TGCAGTGCTAGAGACAGAGGTGAGCAGTTCTTC
CSARDRGEQFF
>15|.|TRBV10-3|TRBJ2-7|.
TGTGCCATCAGTGATCAGGGGAGGGTGTGGTACGAGCAGTACTTC
CAISDQGRVWYEQYF
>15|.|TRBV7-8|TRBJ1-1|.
TGTGCCAGCAGTCTATTCGGGGTCATGAACACTGAAGCTTTCTTT
CASSLFGVMNTEAFF
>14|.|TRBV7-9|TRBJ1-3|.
TGTGCCAGCAGCTCCGACAACTCTGGAAACACCATATATTTT
CASSSDNSGNTIYF
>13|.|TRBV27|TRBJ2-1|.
TGTGCCAGCAGTTTATTCAGGGGCAATGAGCAGTTCTTC
CASSLFRGNEQFF
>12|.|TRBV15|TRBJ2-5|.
TGTGCCACCAGCAGAGATGGGGAGACCCAGTACTTC
CATSRDGETQYF
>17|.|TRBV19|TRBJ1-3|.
TGTGCCAGTAGCCCCCTCGCAGGCGAACTCTCTGGAAACACCATATATTTT
CASSPLAGELSGNTIYF
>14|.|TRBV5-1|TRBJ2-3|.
TGCGCCAGCAGCCTTAGCAGCGTGGTCGATACGCAGTATTTT
CASSLSSVVDTQYF
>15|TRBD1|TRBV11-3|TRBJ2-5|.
TGTGCCAGCAGCCGGGAAGGGGGCTACCAAGAGACCCAGTACTTC
CASSREGGYQETQYF
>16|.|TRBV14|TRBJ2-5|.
TGTGCCAGCAGCCAAGTGGGAGCCGGATCGGGAGAGACCCAGTACTTC
CASSQVGAGSGETQYF
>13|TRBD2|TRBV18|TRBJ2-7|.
TGTGCCAGCTCACCGACTAGCGGGCACGAGCAGTACTTC
CASSPTSGHEQYF
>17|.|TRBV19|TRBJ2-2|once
TGTGCCAGTAGTATCTGGGACGGCCTCGCGAACACCGGGGAGCTGTTTTTT
CASSIWDGLANTGELFF
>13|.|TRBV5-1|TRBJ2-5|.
TGCGCCAGCAGCTTTGGTAGCGGAGAGACCCAGTACTTC
CASSFGSGETQYF
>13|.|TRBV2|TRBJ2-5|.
TGTGCCACCACAACGGACAGGGAGGGGACCCAGTACTTC
CATTTDREGTQYF
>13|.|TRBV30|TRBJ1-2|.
TGTGCCTGGAGGGGAGGGGGTGGCTATGGCTACACCTTC
CAWRGGGGYGYTF
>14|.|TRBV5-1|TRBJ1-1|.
TGCGCCAGCAGCTTGGAAGGAGGTCGGGTGGGTGCTTTCTTT
CASSLEGGRVGAFF
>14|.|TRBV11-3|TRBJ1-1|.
TGTGCCAGCAGCTTCTCCAATGTGAACACTGAAGCTTTCTTT
CASSFSNVNTEAFF